One and the same sample provided the 24 T cell receptor beta chains below, sequenced in a study of shared clonotypes between healthy human individuals (dated by TCRdb to the early 2020s). Preparation of the library involved the immunoSEQ multiplex PCR assay. Held by TCRdb, this immuneACCESS table contains in-frame sequences only and omits some clones. Under half of the omission traces to an unresolved V gene where checked; the cause of the rest is unknown. This sample holds 1.6 million or so clones; around 98.5% were observed only once. The ten largest clones take up approximately 0.38% of the sample. Source material: naive CD4+ T cells sorted from blood. The sample's cell subset or site label, decoded: CD45RA+ positively selected. The receptors shown here come from a man in his thirties or forties in good health.

V usage is TRBV5-1 and J usage is TRBJ2-5; tentatively, D is TRBD2 (6 bases). CDR3 length: 16 amino acids. Germline V gene lookup returns CDR1 SGHRS and CDR2 YFSETQ. V lost 0 bases and J 1 base, leaving 13 bases between the germline ends. The CDR3 coding sequence is TGCGCCAGCAGCTTGGCCCTGCTAGCGCTCCAAGAGACCCAGTACTTC. Translating gives CASSLALLALQETQYF.

The chain links TRBV2 to TRBJ2-7, with TRBD2 matching over 14 bases. Germline CDR1 is SNHLY and CDR2 is FYNNEI. The CDR3 sequence is 14 residues long. The junction had 6 bases not matched to a gene; V was cut back by 7 bases and J by 7 bases. The CDR3 region has the DNA TGTGCCAGCAAAGGGACTAGCGGGAGTGGGGAGCAGTACTTC. It encodes CASKGTSGSGEQYF.

This chain uses TRBV6-5 with TRBJ2-7; 9 nucleotides line up with TRBD2. Germline V gene sequence: CDR1 MNHEY, CDR2 SVGAGI. V shed 4 bases, J shed 2 bases, and the junction held 6 bases outside the gene matches. The CDR3 consists of 15 residues. In DNA, the CDR3 is TGTGCCAGCAGTTCGTTTCTAGCGGGAACCTACGAGCAGTACTTC. Residues: CASSSFLAGTYEQYF.

This chain connects TRBV10-3 to TRBJ1-2; D remains unclear. This CDR3 spans 11 amino acids. The V end was cut by 3 bases, the J end by 9 bases, with 8 bases between. Per the germline V gene, CDR1 is ENHRY and CDR2 is SYGVKD. This chain's CDR3 is CAISDGLSYTF. The CDR3 DNA reads TGTGCCATCAGTGACGGTCTTAGCTACACCTTC.

The rearrangement links TRBV5-4 to TRBJ2-5; 9 nucleotides align to TRBD1. With 2 bases clipped from V and 5 bases from J, the junction kept 7 bases outside the gene matches. Germline CDR1 and CDR2: SGHNT and YYREEE (reference sequence). The CDR3 extends over 15 amino acids. CDR3 in DNA: TGTGCCAGCAGCTTCCCGACAGGGGGTTTGGAGACCCAGTACTTC. As protein: CASSFPTGGLETQYF.

This sequence joins TRBV6-6 and TRBJ2-7, with 7 bases aligning to TRBD1. With 2 bases clipped from V and 6 bases from J, the junction kept 1 base outside the gene matches. The length of the CDR3 is 12 residues. Germline assignment: CDR1 MNHNY and CDR2 SVGAGI (reference sequence). DNA for the CDR3: TGTGCCAGCAGTTACCCAGGGGGCGAGCAGTACTTC. Its translation is CASSYPGGEQYF.

The CDR3: CASTPARLYNEQFF. In nucleotides, the CDR3 is TGTGCCAGCACCCCGGCGAGGTTATACAATGAGCAGTTCTTC. The rearrangement links TRBV2 to TRBJ2-1; D ambiguous. V lost 7 bases to trimming and J lost 4 bases, with 14 bases between them. The CDR3 spans 14 residues. CDR1 and CDR2 from the germline V gene are SNHLY and FYNNEI.

The chain couples TRBV19 to TRBJ2-7, with D possibly matching TRBD1 (6 bases). The germline gives CDR1 LNHDA, CDR2 SQIVND (reference sequence). This CDR3 has 14 amino acids. With 6 bases removed from V and 3 bases from J, the gap between germline ends came to 15 bases. The CDR3 region is CASSGLQGRYEQYF. The CDR3 DNA is TGTGCCAGTAGCGGGCTACAGGGACGCTACGAGCAGTACTTC.

The chain links TRBV28 to TRBJ2-7; 8 bases map to TRBD1. The V segment lost 4 bases and the J segment 3 bases; nucleotides outside the gene matches: 8. The CDR3 runs to 15 residues. The germline V gene has CDR1 MDHEN and CDR2 SYDVKM. As DNA, the CDR3 is TGTGCCAGCAGTTCAGCAGGGGGCGCTTTCTACGAGCAGTACTTC. It encodes CASSSAGGAFYEQYF. Complete variable domain (other parts from reference TRBV28 and TRBJ2-7): DVKVTQSSRYLVKRTGEKVFLECVQDMDHENMFWYRQDPGLGLRLIYFSYDVKMKEKGDIPEGYSVSREKKERFSLILESASTNQTSMYLCASSSAGGAFYEQYFGPGTRLTVT.

The CDR3 region is CASSLSQGRAETQYF. DNA of the CDR3: TGTGCCAGCAGTTTAAGTCAGGGTCGGGCGGAGACCCAGTACTTC. The chain links TRBV27 to TRBJ2-5; D is possibly TRBD1 (5 bases). CDR3 length: 15 amino acids. Trimming took off 2 bases at V and 5 bases at J, with 15 bases between the two ends. Germline CDR1 MNHEY, CDR2 SMNVEV (reference sequence).

Notes on this clone: It is unclear where the CDR3 begins or ends on the DNA, so no DNA is shown, and the CDR3 is as TCRdb lists it. This rearrangement joins TRBV9 to TRBJ2-1; the D call of TRBD2 is as the table states it, not checked on the DNA. The CDR3 region is 14 residues in length, termini included. The V gene's germline CDR1 is SGDLS and CDR2 YYNGEE. The CDR3 here is CASSGVGEGTLGFF.

The CDR3 DNA reads as TGCGCCAGCAGTGAGGGATCGGGGGCTTCAGGAAACACCATATATTTT. It translates to CASSEGSGASGNTIYF. This chain connects TRBV10-1 to TRBJ1-3; weak D call: TRBD1 (6 bases). The CDR3 length is 16 residues. Between the trimmed V and J ends, which lost 2 bases and 4 bases, there was a span of 15 bases. CDR1 is WNHNN, CDR2 SYGVQD, per germline (reference sequence).

V and J are TRBV5-4 and TRBJ2-7; the D is unclear. The V gene lost 5 bases and the J gene lost 5 bases, with 14 bases spanning the gap. Germline loops: CDR1 SGHNT, CDR2 YYREEE (reference sequence). The CDR3 length is 13 residues. The CDR3 is CASRRNDGDEQYF. The DNA for the CDR3 is TGTGCCAGCAGAAGGAATGACGGTGACGAGCAGTACTTC.

The chain combines TRBV2 with TRBJ2-7, with 9 positions matching TRBD1. Germline CDR1 is SNHLY and CDR2 is FYNNEI. J lost 4 bases, V lost 8 bases, and 0 bases had no gene match. The CDR3 covers 11 residues. CDR3 sequence: CASGQGYEQYF. The CDR3 nucleotides read TGTGCCAGCGGACAGGGGTACGAGCAGTACTTC.

The J gene is TRBJ2-5, the V gene TRBV6-1; no clear D. The CDR3 consists of 12 residues. The V and J ends lost 5 bases and 5 bases respectively, with 9 bases between them. Looked up from germline, CDR1 is MNHNS and CDR2 is SASEGT. In nucleotides, the CDR3 is TGTGCCAGCAGTCTTGCCGGGGAGACCCAGTACTTC. As protein: CASSLAGETQYF.

About this clone: Other nucleotide sequences from this sample produce the same CDR3. The gene calls are TRBV28 and TRBJ1-4; 9 bases fit TRBD1. From germline, CDR1 is MDHEN and CDR2 SYDVKM. The J segment lost 8 bases and the V segment lost 5 bases, leaving 6 bases of the junction unmatched. The CDR3 spans 14 residues. CDR3 nucleotide sequence: TGTGCCAGCAGTCTAGACAGGGGGAGGGAAAAACTGTTTTTT. This encodes CASSLDRGREKLFF.

In DNA, the CDR3 is TGTGCTAGTGGTTTGGGGGCGGGCGCCTACGAGCAGTACTTC. Translating gives CASGLGAGAYEQYF. The gene calls are TRBV12-5 and TRBJ2-7, with TRBD2 as a possible D gene (5 bases). Trimming shortened V by 1 base and J by 2 bases, and 9 bases separated the two germline ends. The CDR3 has 14 amino acids. CDR1 LGHNT and CDR2 FRNRAP come from the germline V gene.

The chain combines TRBV5-1 with TRBJ1-4; D gene uncertain. V lost 0 bases, J lost 8 bases, and 8 bases lay in between. From germline, CDR1 is SGHRS and CDR2 YFSETQ. This CDR3 comprises 13 residues. CDR3 nucleotides: TGCGCCAGCAGCTTGGCCGGGCGGGAAAAACTGTTTTTT. It yields the protein CASSLAGREKLFF.

The V and J genes are TRBV9 and TRBJ2-2, with a tentative D call TRBD2 (5 bases). The CDR3 is 15 amino acids. Trimming left V 1 base short and J 1 base short, with 8 bases between. The germline gives CDR1 SGDLS, CDR2 YYNGEE. CDR3 DNA: TGTGCCAGCAGCGTAAGTAGCGTGAACACCGGGGAGCTGTTTTTT. It codes for CASSVSSVNTGELFF.

Comments on this clone: Other DNA sequences in this specimen translate into the identical CDR3. The chain joins TRBV9 to TRBJ1-3; 7 bases map to TRBD1. Germline trimming cut 3 bases from V and 0 bases from J; bases unmatched to any gene: 6. The germline gives CDR1 SGDLS, CDR2 YYNGEE. The CDR3 sequence is 16 residues long. This CDR3 reads CASSATGVLSGNTIYF. The CDR3 nucleotides are TGTGCCAGCAGCGCTACAGGGGTACTCTCTGGAAACACCATATATTTT.

The chain is built from TRBV28 and TRBJ2-7, with D uncertain. Trimming took off 6 bases at V and 1 base at J, with 10 bases between the two ends. Germline V gene lookup returns CDR1 MDHEN and CDR2 SYDVKM. This CDR3 region has 13 residues. This CDR3 reads CASSHRRSYEQYF. CDR3 in DNA: TGTGCCAGCAGCCACCGACGGTCCTACGAGCAGTACTTC.

The chain recombines TRBV14 with TRBJ2-2; TRBD2 matches at 10 bases. Germline V gives CDR1 SGHDN, CDR2 FVKESK. This CDR3 is built from 15 residues. The J segment lost 4 bases and the V segment lost 2 bases, leaving 1 base of the junction unmatched. The CDR3 sequence is CASSQLAGVTGELFF. CDR3 DNA sequence: TGTGCCAGCAGCCAACTAGCGGGAGTCACCGGGGAGCTGTTTTTT.

The chain recombines TRBV5-1 with TRBJ1-4; D ambiguous. V gave up 5 bases and J gave up 6 bases, with 11 bases separating them. The CDR3 sequence is 13 residues long. CDR1 and CDR2 from the germline V gene are SGHRS and YFSETQ. CDR3 sequence: CASRVEGYEKLFF. In nucleotides, the CDR3 is TGCGCCAGCAGAGTAGAGGGTTATGAAAAACTGTTTTTT.

V is TRBV13 and J is TRBJ2-7, with a tentative D call TRBD2 (6 bases). The CDR3 runs to 14 residues. Germline V gene sequence: CDR1 PRHDT, CDR2 FYEKMQ (reference sequence). V lost 1 base and J 3 bases, leaving 10 bases between the germline ends. The CDR3 reads CASSLEGGLYEQYF. The CDR3 region has the DNA TGTGCCAGCAGCTTAGAGGGAGGCCTCTACGAGCAGTACTTC.